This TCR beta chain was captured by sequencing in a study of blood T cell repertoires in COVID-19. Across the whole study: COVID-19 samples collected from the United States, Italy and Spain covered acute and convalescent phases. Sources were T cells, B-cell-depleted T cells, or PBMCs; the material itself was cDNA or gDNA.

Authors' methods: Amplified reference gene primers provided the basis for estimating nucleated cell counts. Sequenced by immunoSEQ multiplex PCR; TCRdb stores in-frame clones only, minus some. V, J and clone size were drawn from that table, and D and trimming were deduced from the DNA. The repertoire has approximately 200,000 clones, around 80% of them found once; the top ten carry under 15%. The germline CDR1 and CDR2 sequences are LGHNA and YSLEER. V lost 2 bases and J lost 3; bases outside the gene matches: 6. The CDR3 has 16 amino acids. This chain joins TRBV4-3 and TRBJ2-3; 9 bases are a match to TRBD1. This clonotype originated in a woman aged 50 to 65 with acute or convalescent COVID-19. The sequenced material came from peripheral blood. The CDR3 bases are TGCGCCAGCAGCCAAATGACAGGGGGAAGAACAGATACGCAGTATTTT. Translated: CASSQMTGGRTDTQYF.